This T cell receptor (beta chain) is drawn from a study of T cells in localized non-small cell lung cancer. Study-level points and caveats: Longer survival (overall) was linked to higher T cell density in blood. There was higher T cell clonality in uninvolved adjacent lung than in tumor, and it was highest there.

This clone was seen at least ten times. The antigen remains undetermined. Different DNA sequences within this sample yield the same CDR3. Sequenced by immunoSEQ multiplex PCR; TCRdb stores in-frame clones only, minus some. The profile shows 55,000 to 75,000 clones, 86% of them singletons. The TCR was taken from a male donor older than 55 with stage III squamous cell lung carcinoma. The sample was peripheral blood, taken before any cancer treatment.

The CDR3 coding sequence is TGCAGCGTGGTGACGGGCGGGACTGAAGCTTTCTTT. It is translated as CSVVTGGTEAFF. The rearrangement uses TRBV29-1 and TRBJ1-1; no firm D call. V lost 6 bases, J lost 5 bases, and 13 bases lay in between. Germline lookup yields CDR1 SQVTM and CDR2 ANQGSEA. The CDR3 contains 12 residues.